This T cell receptor (beta chain) was retrieved from a study of shared clonotypes between healthy human individuals. Each sorted subset replicate got 200 ng genomic DNA, roughly 33,000 genomes. The assay was immunoSEQ multiplex PCR, and TCRdb's table has in-frame clones only and misses some. The sample carries about 1.1 million clones, 78% recorded once. Overall study findings and caveats: Although depth was large, rarefaction showed that sequencing of the sorted subsets was incomplete. Generally, naive subsets came out with larger estimated richness than memory subsets.

As for this clone: The antigen is undetermined.

Only Caucasian adults living in Nashville, Tennessee served as donors. V was shortened by 2 bases and J by 4 bases, with 11 bases between the two germline ends. Looked up from germline, CDR1 is MNHEY and CDR2 is SVGAGI. The CDR3 is made up of 14 amino acids. The chain has TRBV6-5 and TRBJ1-2; no clear D gene. The sequence was collected from a man younger than 30 in good health. Some clones in this sample may be carry-over from other donors' samples. Sequencing input: memory CD4+ T cells from PBMCs. Subset: CD45RA-negative fraction. The CDR3 loop reads CASSYNGIGYGYTF. The CDR3 DNA is TGTGCCAGCAGTTACAATGGTATTGGCTATGGCTACACCTTC.